What follows are 22 T cell receptor beta chains derived from one specimen sequenced in a study of shared clonotypes between healthy human individuals. The data were produced by immunoSEQ multiplex PCR, yet TCRdb's version contains in-frame clones alone and is incomplete. The sample carries 950,000 to 1,300,000 clones, around 75% recorded once. The sequenced sample consisted of memory CD4+ T cells sorted from blood. The subset: CD45RA-negative fraction. The receptors shown here come from a young man in good health.

This clone was detected only once. The rearrangement links TRBV19 to TRBJ2-7; tentatively, D is TRBD1 or TRBD2 (7 bases each). This CDR3 region has 14 residues. The V end lost 3 bases, the J end lost 2 bases, and 11 bases lay between the germline ends. Germline CDR1 and CDR2: LNHDA and SQIVND (reference sequence). CDR3 loop: CASSMTGTTYEQYF. Written as DNA, the CDR3 is TGTGCCAGTAGTATGACAGGGACTACCTACGAGCAGTACTTC. Drawing the rest from reference TRBV19 and TRBJ2-7, the complete variable domain is DGGITQSPKYLFRKEGQNVTLSCEQNLNHDAMYWYRQDPGQGLRLIYYSQIVNDFQKGDIAEGYSVSREKKESFPLTVTSAQKNPTAFYLCASSMTGTTYEQYFGPGTRLTVT.

As regards this clone: This sample includes further DNA sequences coding for the same CDR3. The rearrangement uses TRBV11-2 and TRBJ2-5; TRBD2 aligns across 11 bases. Germline V gives CDR1 SGHAT, CDR2 FQNNGV. The CDR3 contains 18 residues. V shed 1 base and J 2 bases; nucleotides not matched to a gene: 9. In nucleotides, the CDR3 is TGTGCCAGCAGCTTAGCACCCGGGACTAGCGGCCCACAAGAGACCCAGTACTTC. This sequence encodes CASSLAPGTSGPQETQYF.

The chain couples TRBV7-2 to TRBJ2-3; 8 positions agree with TRBD1. The CDR3 covers 14 residues. Germline V lookup: CDR1 SGHTA, CDR2 FQGNSA. After removal of 3 bases from V and 7 bases from J, the junction contained 6 bases not matched to a gene. The CDR3 region has the DNA TGTGCCAGCAGCTTCTCAGGGGGCACGAATACGCAGTATTTT. Translation: CASSFSGGTNTQYF.

V gene TRBV6-1 combines with J gene TRBJ1-2; D remains ambiguous. The CDR3 spans 13 residues. The V gene's germline CDR1 is MNHNS and CDR2 SASEGT. Trimming pared 7 bases from V and 2 bases from J, leaving 11 bases between. The CDR3 loop is CASTSTENYGYTF. For the CDR3, the DNA is TGTGCCAGCACTAGTACAGAAAACTATGGCTACACCTTC.

The chain links TRBV2 to TRBJ2-1; D uncertain. The germline V and J ends were trimmed by 4 bases and 0 bases, with 10 bases remaining between them. The CDR3 runs 15 residues. Germline loops: CDR1 SNHLY, CDR2 FYNNEI. This CDR3 is CASSVESSSYNEQFF. The CDR3 DNA reads TGTGCCAGCAGTGTGGAGTCGAGCTCCTACAATGAGCAGTTCTTC.

V usage is TRBV5-6 and J usage is TRBJ2-7; TRBD2 matches at 7 bases. Looked up from germline, CDR1 is SGHDT and CDR2 is YYEEEE. CDR3 length equals 14 residues. The ends lost 7 bases at V and 3 bases at J; junction bases unmatched: 10. The CDR3 is CASSPRLADYEQYF. The CDR3 coding sequence is TGTGCCAGCTCCCCCAGGCTAGCGGACTACGAGCAGTACTTC.

At least ten counts were recorded for this clone. This rearrangement joins TRBV11-3 to TRBJ2-2, with 8 bases fitting TRBD1. The germline V gene encodes CDR1 SGHNT and CDR2 YENEEA. After removal of 5 bases from V and 6 bases from J, the junction contained 11 bases not matched to a gene. The CDR3 extends over 16 amino acids. The DNA of the CDR3 is TGTGCCAGCAGCCCCCGGACAGGGATGGGCCCCGGGGAGCTGTTTTTT. It specifies CASSPRTGMGPGELFF.

The chain carries TRBV30 and TRBJ2-6; a weak D match, TRBD2 (6 bases). The V end was cut by 2 bases, the J end by 0 bases, with 8 bases between. Germline V lookup: CDR1 GTSNPN, CDR2 SVGIG (reference sequence). This CDR3 is 15 amino acids long. The CDR3 sequence is CAWSQGGSGANVLTF. CDR3 DNA sequence: TGTGCCTGGAGTCAGGGAGGCTCTGGGGCCAACGTCCTGACTTTC.

The rearrangement joins TRBV9 to TRBJ2-2; 8 nucleotides line up with TRBD2. J was trimmed by 0 bases and V by 3 bases; bases with no gene match: 1. Germline V gene lookup returns CDR1 SGDLS and CDR2 YYNGEE. This CDR3 contains 15 residues. The CDR3 reads CASSGLATNTGELFF. The CDR3, as DNA: TGTGCCAGCAGCGGACTAGCGACGAACACCGGGGAGCTGTTTTTT.

V is TRBV19 and J is TRBJ2-1; 14 bases map to TRBD2. This CDR3 has 16 residues. Germline CDR1 is LNHDA and CDR2 is SQIVND (reference sequence). Trimming took 7 bases from V and 8 from J; bases not matched to a gene: 10. The CDR3 DNA reads TGTGCCAGTACCCCCCTGGCGGGACTAGCGGGGGATGAGCAGTTCTTC. The encoded protein is CASTPLAGLAGDEQFF.

The rearrangement uses TRBV28 and TRBJ1-5; 7 nucleotides line up with TRBD1. This CDR3 has 14 residues. Unmatched junction bases numbered 3, after V lost 7 bases and J lost 0 bases. Germline V CDR1 and CDR2: MDHEN, SYDVKM. CDR3 bases: TGTGCCAGCACCCGACAGGGTAGCAATCAGCCCCAGCATTTT. Residues: CASTRQGSNQPQHF.

J is TRBJ2-4 and V is TRBV6-5, with D perhaps being TRBD1 or TRBD2 (5 bases each). Germline V gene data show CDR1 as MNHEY and CDR2 as SVGAGI. This CDR3 spans 14 amino acids. V was pared by 2 bases and J by 6 bases, with 11 bases between. CDR3 coding DNA: TGTGCCAGCAGTTACCCCGGGGCGGGAAACATTCAGTACTTC. Its translation is CASSYPGAGNIQYF.

The rearrangement joins TRBV19 to TRBJ1-1, with D unresolved. Trimming stripped 5 bases from V and 0 bases from J, with 7 bases between. Germline-derived CDR1 and CDR2 are LNHDA and SQIVND (reference sequence). This CDR3 is 13 amino acids long. The CDR3 sequence is CASSRDMNTEAFF. CDR3 in DNA: TGTGCCAGTAGTCGAGACATGAACACTGAAGCTTTCTTT.

The CDR3 here is CASGDRGEQYF. The CDR3 DNA is TGTGCCTCCGGGGACAGGGGCGAGCAGTACTTC. The V call is TRBV30, the J call TRBJ2-5; 10 nucleotides line up with TRBD1. The J call may be incorrect, as the DNA end agrees better with TRBJ2-7. CDR1 is GTSNPN and CDR2 is SVGIG in the germline V gene (reference sequence). The CDR3 covers 11 residues.

This chain joins TRBV6-5 and TRBJ1-6; 9 positions agree with TRBD1. J gave up 9 bases and V 0 bases, and 6 bases lay outside the gene matches. CDR1 and CDR2 (germline): MNHEY, SVGAGI. This CDR3 comprises 16 residues. Here the CDR3 DNA reads TGTGCCAGCAGTTACTCGCCCACAGGGGGCGGTTCACCCCTCCACTTT. Its translation is CASSYSPTGGGSPLHF.

J is TRBJ2-3 and V is TRBV5-4; weak D call: TRBD2 (7 bases). The germline V gene encodes CDR1 SGHNT and CDR2 YYREEE (reference sequence). The ends were cut back, 1 base at V and 4 bases at J, with 16 bases in the middle. The CDR3 covers 16 residues. The CDR3 nucleotides are TGTGCCAGCAGCTTGAATCAAGGGGGGGGACCAGATACGCAGTATTTT. As protein: CASSLNQGGGPDTQYF. Looking up the rest from reference TRBV5-4 and TRBJ2-3 gives the full variable domain: ETGVTQSPTHLIKTRGQQVTLRCSSQSGHNTVSWYQQALGQGPQFIFQYYREEENGRGNFPPRFSGLQFPNYSSELNVNALELDDSALYLCASSLNQGGGPDTQYFGPGTRLTVL.

This clone has a single count. The chain links TRBV7-2 to TRBJ1-2, with D uncertain. CDR3 length: 15 amino acids. Germline V lookup: CDR1 SGHTA, CDR2 FQGNSA. Trimming took 1 base from V and 2 from J, leaving 11 bases between them. In DNA form, the CDR3 reads TGTGCCAGCAGCTTAGTCCGGACCCAGAACTATGGCTACACCTTC. Encoded protein: CASSLVRTQNYGYTF.

This clone was observed once. The chain combines TRBV25-1 with TRBJ2-5, with 8 bases that match TRBD2. The CDR3 spans 15 residues. V was pared by 6 bases and J by 4 bases, with 10 bases of the junction left unmatched. Germline-derived CDR1 and CDR2 are MGHDK and SYGVNS. CDR3 coding DNA: TGTGCCAGCAGCCCCAAGGGACTAGACGCAGAGACCCAGTACTTC. It yields the protein CASSPKGLDAETQYF.

This clone was observed a few times. The V gene is TRBV7-9, the J gene TRBJ1-1; TRBD1 might be the D (5 bases). The V gene's germline CDR1 is SEHNR and CDR2 FQNEAQ (reference sequence). CDR3 size: 13 residues. V dropped 7 bases and J dropped 1 base, with 10 bases sitting between them. The DNA of the CDR3 is TGTGCCAGCACCCCTGGGGGGAACACTGAAGCTTTCTTT. This gives the protein CASTPGGNTEAFF.

The V call is TRBV10-1, the J call TRBJ1-6; the D gene is possibly TRBD1 (5 bases). Germline V lookup: CDR1 WNHNN, CDR2 SYGVQD (reference sequence). The CDR3 covers 14 residues. Trimming cost V 5 bases and J 7 bases, with 12 bases left between them. CDR3 protein: CASSSSRQNSPLHF. The CDR3 DNA follows: TGCGCCAGCAGTTCTAGTCGACAGAATTCACCCCTCCACTTT.

This clone appeared many times. The CDR3 protein is CAWSVMGGFNYGYTF. DNA for the CDR3: TGTGCCTGGAGTGTAATGGGGGGGTTTAACTATGGCTACACCTTC. The V gene is TRBV30, the J gene TRBJ1-2, with D perhaps TRBD1 (5 bases). V lost 0 bases to trimming and J lost 1 base, with 12 bases between them. The CDR3 is made up of 15 amino acids. Germline CDR1 is GTSNPN and CDR2 is SVGIG (reference sequence).

J is TRBJ2-1 and V is TRBV19; D unclear. The CDR3 has 15 residues. Germline V CDR1 and CDR2: LNHDA, SQIVND (reference sequence). V was trimmed by 4 bases and J by 0 bases, leaving 10 bases between them. The CDR3 loop reads CASSSAGDSYNEQFF. The CDR3 bases are TGTGCCAGTAGTAGTGCTGGGGACTCCTACAATGAGCAGTTCTTC.